This T cell receptor (beta chain) was observed in a study of T cell responses to AZD1222 COVID-19 vaccine. Across the study: It was second doses at about 4 or about 12 weeks that were pooled. The study's findings and limits: Spike was spanned by vaccine-associated CD4 TCRs, with dominance at 160-218 and 743-854. Following two doses of AZD1222, Spike-specific TCR breadth and depth rose. After the peak T cell response, and only then, were repertoires sampled.

V was cut by 4 bases and J by 3 bases, with 10 bases left in between. The germline CDR1 and CDR2 sequences are SGHRS and YFSETQ. CDR3 length: 14 residues. TCRdb's copy holds only in-frame clones and misses some; the assay was immunoSEQ multiplex PCR. In the table there are about 120,000 clones, around nine tenths of which are singletons. Note on this clone: Its antigen is unknown.

The chain joins TRBV5-1 to TRBJ1-4; D possibly corresponds to TRBD1 (5 bases). The clonotype was recovered from an adult in good health. Specimen: peripheral blood, collected on day 0 of AZD1222 vaccination. In DNA, the CDR3 is TGCGCCAGCAGCCCGGGGGGGGCTAATGAAAAACTGTTTTTT. Its protein is CASSPGGANEKLFF.